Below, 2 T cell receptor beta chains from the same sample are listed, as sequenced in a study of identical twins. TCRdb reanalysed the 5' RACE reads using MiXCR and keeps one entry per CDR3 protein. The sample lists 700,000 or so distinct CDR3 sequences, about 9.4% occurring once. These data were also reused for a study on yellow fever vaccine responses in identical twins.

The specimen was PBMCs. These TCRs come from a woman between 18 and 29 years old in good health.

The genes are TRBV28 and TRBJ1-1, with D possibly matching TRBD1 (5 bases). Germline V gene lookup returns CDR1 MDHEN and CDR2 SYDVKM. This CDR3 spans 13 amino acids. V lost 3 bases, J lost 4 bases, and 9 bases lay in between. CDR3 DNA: TGTGCCAGCAGTTTTTGGGGGTCCACTGAAGCTTTCTTT. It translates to CASSFWGSTEAFF.

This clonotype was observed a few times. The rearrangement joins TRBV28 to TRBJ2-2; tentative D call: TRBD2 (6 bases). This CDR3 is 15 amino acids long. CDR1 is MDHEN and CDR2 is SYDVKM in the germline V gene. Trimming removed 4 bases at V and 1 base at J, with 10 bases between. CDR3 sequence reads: CASSYGSKNTGELFF. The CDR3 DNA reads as TGTGCCAGCAGTTACGGGAGCAAGAACACCGGGGAGCTGTTTTTT.